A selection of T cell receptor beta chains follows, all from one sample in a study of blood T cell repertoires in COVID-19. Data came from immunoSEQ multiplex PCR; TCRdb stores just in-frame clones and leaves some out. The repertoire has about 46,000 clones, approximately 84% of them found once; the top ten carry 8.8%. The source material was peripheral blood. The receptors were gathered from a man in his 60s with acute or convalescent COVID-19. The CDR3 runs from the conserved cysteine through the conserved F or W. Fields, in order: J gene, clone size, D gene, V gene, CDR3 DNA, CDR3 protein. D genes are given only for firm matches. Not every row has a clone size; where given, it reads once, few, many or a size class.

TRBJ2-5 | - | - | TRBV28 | TGTGCCAGCAGTCCGGGGGGTAATAAGGGGGGCCCCCTACAAGAGACCCAGTACTTC | CASSPGGNKGGPLQETQYF
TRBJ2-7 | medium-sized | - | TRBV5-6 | TGTGCCAGCAGCTTGGAATCATTTCAGTACTTC | CASSLESFQYF
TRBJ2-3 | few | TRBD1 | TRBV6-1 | TGTGCCAGCAGTGAACAGGGGGCGCTGGTGTCAGATACGCAGTATTTT | CASSEQGALVSDTQYF
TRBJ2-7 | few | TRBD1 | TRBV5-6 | TGTGCCAGCAGCGCGGACAGGGACAGCTCCTACGAGCAGTACTTC | CASSADRDSSYEQYF
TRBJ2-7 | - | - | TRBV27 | TGTGCCAGCAGTCTCAAGGGCAGGGTAGTCTACGAGCAGTACTTC | CASSLKGRVVYEQYF
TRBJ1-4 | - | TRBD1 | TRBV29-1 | TGCAGCGTTACCCCCAGGGGGACGACTGAAAAACTGTTTTTT | CSVTPRGTTEKLFF
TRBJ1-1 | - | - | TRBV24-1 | TGTGCCACCAGTGATCCCTCCGACAAACATGGGAACACTGAAGCTTTCTTT | CATSDPSDKHGNTEAFF
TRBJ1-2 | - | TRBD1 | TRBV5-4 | TGTGCCAGCAGCTTGGGGACAGGGGGTTCCCTCTATGGCTACACCTTC | CASSLGTGGSLYGYTF
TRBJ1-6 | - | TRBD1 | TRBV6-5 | TGTGCCAGCAGGCCCGGGACAGGGTTTTATTCACCCCTCCACTTT | CASRPGTGFYSPLHF
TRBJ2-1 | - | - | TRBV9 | TGTGCCAGCAGCGTAGTAAGCACAGCCTCCTACAATGAGCAGTTCTTC | CASSVVSTASYNEQFF
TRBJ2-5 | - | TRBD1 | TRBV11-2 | TGTGCCAGCAGCCATGCACTGTCAGGGGGCGAGACCCAGTACTTC | CASSHALSGGETQYF
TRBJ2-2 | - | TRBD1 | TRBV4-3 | TGCGCCAGCAGCCAAGATTCTTACTCCGGGACAGGGAACACCGGGGAGCTGTTTTTT | CASSQDSYSGTGNTGELFF
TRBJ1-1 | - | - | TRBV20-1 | TGCAGTGCTAACAGGGATACGAGAGCTTTCTTT | CSANRDTRAFF
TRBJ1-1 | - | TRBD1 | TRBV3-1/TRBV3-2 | TGTGCCAGCAGCCTAGCCGGGACAGGGGGGACTGAAGCTTTCTTT | CASSLAGTGGTEAFF